Below, 17 T cell receptor beta chains from the same sample are listed, as sequenced in a study of T cell responses to AZD1222 COVID-19 vaccine. Profiling relied on immunoSEQ multiplex PCR, and the TCRdb table lists in-frame clones only, not all of them. The sample contains more than 95,000 clones, around nine tenths of which appear only once. The material sequenced was peripheral blood, taken 28 days after the second dose of the MenACWY control vaccine. All receptors derive from an adult who received the MenACWY meningococcal vaccine as a control.

The chain recombines TRBV18 with TRBJ1-4; D is perhaps TRBD1 (6 bases). The V gene's germline CDR1 is KGHSH and CDR2 LQKENI. V shed 4 bases and J shed 1 base, with 19 bases lying between them. CDR3 length: 18 amino acids. The CDR3 DNA sequence: TGTGCCAGCTCACTATGGGCCCCAGGGGCAGAAACTAATGAAAAACTGTTTTTT. It yields the protein CASSLWAPGAETNEKLFF.

The chain combines TRBV6-5 with TRBJ1-4; D gene ambiguous. This CDR3 has 15 amino acids. Germline V lookup: CDR1 MNHEY, CDR2 SVGAGI. Trimming cost V 5 bases and J 3 bases, with 13 bases left between them. CDR3 amino acids: CASSPTPGANEKLFF. As DNA, the CDR3 is TGTGCCAGCAGTCCCACCCCCGGGGCTAATGAAAAACTGTTTTTT.

This chain connects TRBV19 to TRBJ1-4; tentative D call: TRBD1 (5 bases). CDR3 size: 14 residues. V lost 5 bases, J lost 4 bases, and 11 bases lay in between. Germline V lookup: CDR1 LNHDA, CDR2 SQIVND (reference sequence). CDR3: CASSGTIGNEKLFF. The CDR3 DNA reads TGTGCCAGTAGTGGGACGATTGGTAATGAAAAACTGTTTTTT.

The V call is TRBV27, the J call TRBJ1-2; TRBD1 aligns across 7 bases. CDR3 size: 13 residues. J gave up 6 bases and V 6 bases, and 7 bases lay outside the gene matches. Germline loops: CDR1 MNHEY, CDR2 SMNVEV (reference sequence). In DNA, the CDR3 is TGTGCCAGCAGACGAGGGACAGACAATGGCTACACCTTC. Translated, it gives CASRRGTDNGYTF.

This chain joins TRBV3-1 (or the pseudogene TRBV3-2) and TRBJ2-1; D is tentatively TRBD1 or TRBD2 (5 bases each). V was cut by 0 bases and J by 2 bases, with 14 bases left in between. The CDR3 spans 17 residues. CDR1 is LGHDT and CDR2 is YNNKEL in the germline V gene (reference sequence). CDR3 in DNA: TGTGCCAGCAGCCAAGACCTTCGGGGCACCCCCTACAATGAGCAGTTCTTC. It yields the protein CASSQDLRGTPYNEQFF.

This chain links TRBV29-1 with TRBJ1-1; TRBD1 matches 8 bases. The germline CDR1 and CDR2 sequences are SQVTM and ANQGSEA. V was clipped by 0 bases and J by 8 bases; unmatched bases: 8. The CDR3 covers 14 residues. CDR3 bases: TGCAGCGTTGAAGATCCACAGGGGGGTCGCGAAGCTTTCTTT. It specifies CSVEDPQGGREAFF.

The gene calls are TRBV6-4 and TRBJ1-6, with 9 bases fitting TRBD1. In germline, CDR1 is MRHNA, CDR2 SNTAGT. J gave up 7 bases and V 9 bases, and 7 bases lay outside the gene matches. The CDR3 loop spans 14 amino acids. In nucleotides, the CDR3 is TGTGCCAGACCCTACAGGGGGCGGAATTCACCCCTCCACTTT. It is translated as CARPYRGRNSPLHF.

This chain connects TRBV28 to TRBJ1-5, with D tentatively TRBD1 (5 bases). V was shortened by 8 bases and J by 0 bases, with 14 bases between the two germline ends. The CDR3 has 15 residues. CDR1 is MDHEN, CDR2 SYDVKM, per germline. The CDR3 DNA reads as TGTGCCAGCGGCCTTGGGGGAAATAGCAATCAGCCCCAGCATTTT. It translates to CASGLGGNSNQPQHF.

This clone is a singleton in its sample. In DNA, the CDR3 is TGCGCCAGCAGCCAAGTTCTGAGGGTAGGGGTAGCTGGGGCCAACGTCCTGACTTTC. This translates into CASSQVLRVGVAGANVLTF. The rearrangement links TRBV4-3 to TRBJ2-6, with D perhaps assigned TRBD1 or TRBD2 (5 bases each). V lost 1 base and J 2 bases, leaving 18 bases between the germline ends. Germline lookup yields CDR1 LGHNA and CDR2 YSLEER. This CDR3 is 19 amino acids long.

This rearrangement joins TRBV7-3 to TRBJ2-2; D might be TRBD2 (6 bases). V was pared by 0 bases and J by 6 bases, with 11 bases between. The CDR3 length is 15 residues. Germline V lookup: CDR1 SGHTA, CDR2 FQGTGA. The CDR3 reads CASSLTRGNPGELFF. CDR3 nucleotide sequence: TGTGCCAGCAGCTTAACGCGGGGTAACCCCGGGGAGCTGTTTTTT.

V gene TRBV28 combines with J gene TRBJ2-4; tentative D call: TRBD1 (6 bases). The germline V and J ends were trimmed by 6 bases and 9 bases, with 15 bases remaining between them. There are 13 residues in the CDR3. CDR1 MDHEN and CDR2 SYDVKM come from the germline V gene. As DNA, the CDR3 is TGTGCCAGCAGCACAACAGGGACCGGCATTCAGTACTTC. Translation: CASSTTGTGIQYF. Full variable domain (rest looked up from reference TRBV28 and TRBJ2-4): DVKVTQSSRYLVKRTGEKVFLECVQDMDHENMFWYRQDPGLGLRLIYFSYDVKMKEKGDIPEGYSVSREKKERFSLILESASTNQTSMYLCASSTTGTGIQYFGAGTRLSVL.

This clone has only one observation. The V and J genes are TRBV9 and TRBJ2-1; 10 bases align to TRBD1. The CDR3 loop spans 16 amino acids. Unmatched junction bases numbered 5, after V lost 0 bases and J lost 5 bases. CDR1 is SGDLS, CDR2 YYNGEE, per germline. CDR3 DNA sequence: TGTGCCAGCAGCGTAGCCATGACAGGGGGCCACAATGAGCAGTTCTTC. Its translation is CASSVAMTGGHNEQFF.

This chain connects TRBV3-1 (or the pseudogene TRBV3-2) to TRBJ1-1; no definite D call. V lost 4 bases and J 0 bases, leaving 6 bases between the germline ends. This CDR3 comprises 13 residues. Germline CDR1 and CDR2: LGHDT and YNNKEL (reference sequence). The DNA of the CDR3 is TGTGCCAGCAGCCGATTTCTGAACACTGAAGCTTTCTTT. This translates into CASSRFLNTEAFF.

The CDR3 loop reads CASSLWAGSGDPDTQYF. The CDR3 nucleotides are TGTGCCAGCAGTTTATGGGCTGGCTCAGGGGATCCAGATACGCAGTATTTT. The chain has TRBV28 and TRBJ2-3; possible D gene TRBD1, 6 bases. Between the trimmed V and J ends, which lost 0 bases and 4 bases, there was a span of 17 bases. The CDR3 covers 17 residues. Germline V CDR1 and CDR2: MDHEN, SYDVKM.

To note about this clone: The junction departs from germline at one end; a sequencing error may be responsible. The chain couples TRBV6-6 to TRBJ1-1, with D perhaps matching TRBD1 (6 bases). Germline V gene lookup returns CDR1 MNHNY and CDR2 SVGAGI (reference sequence). CDR3 length equals 11 residues. CDR3: CASSSSGQPSF. CDR3 coding DNA: TGTGCCAGCAGTTCGTCTGGACAGCCATCCTTT.

J is TRBJ2-4 and V is TRBV5-4; D gene uncertain. The CDR3 length is 16 residues. V lost 3 bases and J lost 0, with 13 bases in between. The V gene's germline CDR1 is SGHNT and CDR2 YYREEE (reference sequence). The CDR3 reads CASSSTQLVAKNIQYF. Here the CDR3 DNA reads TGTGCCAGCAGCTCGACCCAATTAGTAGCCAAAAACATTCAGTACTTC.

The V call is TRBV27, the J call TRBJ1-5; D is uncertain. The CDR3 consists of 17 residues. Germline CDR1 reads MNHEY; CDR2 reads SMNVEV (reference sequence). V lost 4 bases, J lost 3 bases, and 19 bases lay in between. The CDR3 DNA is TGTGCCAGCAGTTCGTCCCTATCCGTATCCCTCAATCAGCCCCAGCATTTT. Translation gives CASSSSLSVSLNQPQHF.